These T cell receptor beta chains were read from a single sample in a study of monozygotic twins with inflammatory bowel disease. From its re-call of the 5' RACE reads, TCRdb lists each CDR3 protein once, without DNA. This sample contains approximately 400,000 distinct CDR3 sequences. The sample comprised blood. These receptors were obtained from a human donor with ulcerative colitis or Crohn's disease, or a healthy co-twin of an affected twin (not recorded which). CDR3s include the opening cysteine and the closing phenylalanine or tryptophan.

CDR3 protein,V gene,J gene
CASSPPLGGTGDRPYNEQFF,TRBV12-3/TRBV12-4,TRBJ2-1
CASSAGRVNTEAFF,TRBV5-4,TRBJ1-1
CASSLAGTGGYEQFF,TRBV7-2,TRBJ2-1
CASSFKRAVYEQYF,TRBV12-3/TRBV12-4,TRBJ2-7
CASREGDYGYTF,TRBV7-9,TRBJ1-2
CASSPGLAGGPRETQYF,TRBV14,TRBJ2-5
CASSNLQGAGNTEAFF,TRBV7-6,TRBJ1-1
CASSTQGNEQFF,TRBV5-1,TRBJ2-1
CATSDPDRPGELFF,TRBV24-1,TRBJ2-2
CASSYLGQTDEKLFF,TRBV6-5,TRBJ1-4
CASSPQENIQYF,TRBV5-1,TRBJ2-4
CASSLAGGSEQYF,TRBV7-9,TRBJ2-7
CASKLTSGVYEQYF,TRBV12-3/TRBV12-4,TRBJ2-7
CASSLTPGLVSEQFF,TRBV7-3,TRBJ2-1
CASSRGTSGGYTGELFF,TRBV4-3,TRBJ2-2
CASTLLWDSYNSPLHF,TRBV27,TRBJ1-6
CASSQGLAGADSSYNEQFF,TRBV7-8,TRBJ2-1
CAWSGGNTIYF,TRBV30,TRBJ1-3
CSARPLTGGGGYTF,TRBV20-1,TRBJ1-2
CSASLSSGGGRFIQYF,TRBV20-1,TRBJ2-4
CASSPSQGLNTEAFF,TRBV9,TRBJ1-1
CSVEGTSGGSSYEQYF,TRBV29-1,TRBJ2-7
CASSLTGGPSYNEQFF,TRBV7-2,TRBJ2-1
CASSPGHEQFF,TRBV5-1,TRBJ2-1
CASSFFGDHQRAQYF,TRBV7-9,TRBJ2-5
CASSQDWTGMNEQYF,TRBV4-3,TRBJ2-7
CASQGTSGLTDTQYF,TRBV2,TRBJ2-3
CASSFLPSGTDTQYF,TRBV7-9,TRBJ2-3
CASSSSGGVNEQFF,TRBV5-1,TRBJ2-1
CASSEGLSSYNEQFF,TRBV11-3,TRBJ2-1
CASSLGTSGGPSQETQYF,TRBV4-3,TRBJ2-5
CASSKDRVPYEQYF,TRBV5-1,TRBJ2-7
CSAPPSGVNSPLHF,TRBV20-1,TRBJ1-6
CAWTLTSGGGNTIYF,TRBV30,TRBJ1-3
CASSPKGASNQPQHF,TRBV6-1,TRBJ1-5
CASSLVDGGYTF,TRBV7-2,TRBJ1-2
CASRTSGTGRDAFF,TRBV5-1,TRBJ1-1
CASSLQQGGSNQPQHF,TRBV18,TRBJ1-5